Detailed here is one T cell receptor (beta chain). The source of the sample is a study of blood T cell repertoires in COVID-19. Study summary: COVID-19 samples from acute and convalescent phases originated in the United States, Italy and Spain. PBMCs, B-cell-depleted T cells, or T cells were the source of the cDNA or gDNA that made up the material.

Germline V gives CDR1 SGHTA, CDR2 FQGNSA. The trim removed 7 bases at V and 4 bases at J, leaving 7 bases unmatched. The CDR3 consists of 15 residues. How the authors handled the data: By means of reference gene primer amplification, nucleated cell counts were estimated. Profiling relied on immunoSEQ multiplex PCR, and the TCRdb table lists in-frame clones only, not all of them. The V and J calls and clone size are taken from that table; D and trimming were inferred from the DNA. The sample carries 200,000 to 250,000 clones, roughly 83% recorded once. The chain combines TRBV7-2 with TRBJ2-1; 10 positions match TRBD2. The sequenced sample was peripheral blood. The clonotype was recovered from a man aged 80 or over with acute or convalescent COVID-19. The CDR3 is CASTYEAGGYNEQFF. CDR3 in DNA: TGTGCCAGCACCTACGAAGCGGGAGGGTACAATGAGCAGTTCTTC.